A single sample gave rise to the 15 T cell receptor beta chains below, sequenced in a study of human T cells and chemical hapten exposure. In TCRdb, the RACE reads were re-called with MiXCR into one record per CDR3 protein. The sample consists of approximately 350,000 distinct CDR3 sequences, 6% to 7% of them appearing once. Indicated time point: patch test 2, 6 weeks after DPC sensitization. Treatment noted: therapeutic diphenylcyclopropenone sensitization with weekly scalp DPC. Sequenced material: whole blood, taken in connection with sensitization to the hapten diphenylcyclopropenone (DPC). Receptors were obtained from a woman aged 18-35 years with alopecia areata. Some clones in this sample may be carry-over from other donors' samples.

This clonotype has a handful of counts. The rearrangement uses TRBV4-3 and TRBJ2-3; TRBD1 agrees at 10 bases. The trim removed 3 bases at V and 4 bases at J, leaving 10 bases unmatched. This CDR3 comprises 17 residues. Germline CDR1 reads LGHNA; CDR2 reads YSLEER. The CDR3 sequence is CASSHHPRDRGADTQYF. The CDR3 DNA reads TGCGCCAGCAGCCACCACCCCCGGGACAGGGGTGCAGATACGCAGTATTTT.

This clonotype was recorded a few times. The chain couples TRBV5-1 to TRBJ2-2; D gene unclear. Trimming pared 0 bases from V and 7 bases from J, leaving 7 bases between. The CDR3 extends over 13 amino acids. Germline lookup yields CDR1 SGHRS and CDR2 YFSETQ. CDR3 sequence reads: CASSLVPRGELFF. CDR3 coding DNA: TGCGCCAGCAGCTTGGTCCCCCGCGGGGAGCTGTTTTTT.

This clonotype was seen at least ten times. The gene calls are TRBV6-5 and TRBJ1-5; D unclear. The CDR3 totals 15 residues. V lost 0 bases to trimming and J lost 8 bases, with 14 bases between them. Per the germline V gene, CDR1 is MNHEY and CDR2 is SVGAGI. The chain's CDR3 is CASSYSSGETEPQHF. The CDR3 DNA reads TGTGCCAGCAGTTACTCGAGCGGGGAAACGGAGCCCCAGCATTTT.

This chain uses TRBV7-3 with TRBJ2-1; 11 bases map to TRBD2. Per germline, CDR1 SGHTA and CDR2 FQGTGA. V gave up 1 base and J gave up 13 bases; unmatched junction bases: 3. This CDR3 contains 13 residues. CDR3 in DNA: TGTGCCAGCAGCTTAAGCCTAGCGGGGGGACAGTTCTTC. Its translation is CASSLSLAGGQFF.

There are many counts of this clonotype. The V gene is TRBV20-1, the J gene TRBJ1-4; 9 bases are a match to TRBD1. CDR1 is DFQATT and CDR2 is SNEGSKA in the germline V gene (reference sequence). Germline trimming cut 6 bases from V and 8 bases from J; bases unmatched to any gene: 13. The CDR3 has 15 residues. The CDR3: CSAYTGGAKAEKLFF. In DNA, the CDR3 is TGCAGTGCGTACACAGGGGGCGCAAAAGCGGAAAAACTGTTTTTT.

This clonotype was counted only a few times. The chain has TRBV28 and TRBJ1-1; weak D call: TRBD1 (5 bases). The germline V and J ends were trimmed by 10 bases and 2 bases, with 11 bases remaining between them. There are 12 residues in the CDR3. The germline V gene encodes CDR1 MDHEN and CDR2 SYDVKM. For the CDR3, the DNA is TGTGCCACGGTGGGGGGTAACACTGAAGCTTTCTTT. Protein sequence: CATVGGNTEAFF.

CDR3 residues: CASGDQQGNQPQHF. The CDR3 coding sequence is TGCGCCAGCGGTGACCAGCAAGGCAATCAGCCCCAGCATTTT. The chain recombines TRBV4-1 with TRBJ1-5; D ambiguous. Trimming shortened V by 8 bases and J by 2 bases, and 13 bases separated the two germline ends. Per the germline V gene, CDR1 is MGHRA and CDR2 is YSYEKL. The CDR3 spans 14 residues.

This clonotype was found many times. This sequence joins TRBV7-2 and TRBJ1-6, with D possibly matching TRBD1 (5 bases). CDR3 length: 14 residues. V was trimmed by 3 bases and J by 8 bases, leaving 11 bases between them. Germline lookup yields CDR1 SGHTA and CDR2 FQGNSA. CDR3 in DNA: TGTGCCAGCAGCTTTAACGGGGGTTATTCACCCCTCCACTTT. Residues: CASSFNGGYSPLHF.

This sequence joins TRBV9 and TRBJ2-3, with D perhaps matching TRBD2 (6 bases). V gave up 0 bases and J gave up 4 bases, with 21 bases separating them. The germline V gene encodes CDR1 SGDLS and CDR2 YYNGEE. The CDR3 has 18 amino acids. As DNA, the CDR3 is TGTGCCAGCAGCGTAGATCCCCTCGGGGGATGGGTCCCAGATACGCAGTATTTT. Residues: CASSVDPLGGWVPDTQYF.

There are a few counts of this clonotype. The chain joins TRBV7-6 to TRBJ2-3; D not certain. Trimming removed 2 bases from V and 2 bases from J, with 11 bases in between. Germline V gene data show CDR1 as SGHVS and CDR2 as FNYEAQ. The CDR3 runs to 15 residues. CDR3: CASSLLPDATDTQYF. CDR3 in DNA: TGTGCCAGCAGCTTACTCCCCGACGCCACAGATACGCAGTATTTT.

A few counts support this clonotype. The chain employs TRBV4-1 and TRBJ2-7, with 12 bases aligning to TRBD2. The CDR3 runs to 16 residues. With 1 base clipped from V and 3 bases from J, the junction kept 4 bases outside the gene matches. The V gene's germline CDR1 is MGHRA and CDR2 YSYEKL. CDR3 region: CASSQGLAGEGYEQYF. Here the CDR3 DNA reads TGCGCCAGCAGCCAAGGACTAGCGGGGGAAGGCTACGAGCAGTACTTC.

This clonotype was seen at least ten times. V and J are TRBV20-1 and TRBJ1-5; D is perhaps TRBD1 (5 bases). Germline CDR1 reads DFQATT; CDR2 reads SNEGSKA (reference sequence). Trimming cost V 2 bases and J 1 base, with 9 bases left between them. The CDR3 is 14 residues long. The CDR3: CSARQGGSNQPQHF. The CDR3 DNA reads as TGCAGTGCTAGACAGGGAGGGAGCAATCAGCCCCAGCATTTT.

The V and J genes are TRBV16 and TRBJ2-3; 7 positions agree with TRBD2. The CDR3 runs to 14 residues. Germline trimming cut 0 bases from V and 3 bases from J; bases unmatched to any gene: 0. CDR1 is KGHSY, CDR2 FQNENV, per germline. The CDR3 nucleotides read TGTGCCAGCAGCCAATCGCGGGGGACAGATACGCAGTATTTT. Its translation is CASSQSRGTDTQYF.

This clonotype has a handful of counts. This chain uses TRBV11-2 with TRBJ2-3; no firm D call. This CDR3 is 15 amino acids long. From germline, CDR1 is SGHAT and CDR2 FQNNGV. Trimming left V 1 base short and J 4 bases short, with 12 bases between. The CDR3 DNA sequence: TGTGCCAGCAGCTTAGTTCTGAGAGTGGCAGATACGCAGTATTTT. Translated, it gives CASSLVLRVADTQYF. The full variable domain, in which reference TRBV11-2 and TRBJ2-3 provide the parts outside the CDR3, is EAGVAQSPRYKIIEKRQSVAFWCNPISGHATLYWYQQILGQGPKLLIQFQNNGVVDDSQLPKDRFSAERLKGVDSTLKIQPAKLEDSAVYLCASSLVLRVADTQYFGPGTRLTVL.

This clonotype was seen repeatedly, ten times or more. V is TRBV3-1 and J is TRBJ2-1; 7 nucleotides match TRBD1. CDR1 is LGHDT and CDR2 is YNNKEL in the germline V gene (reference sequence). The CDR3 covers 14 residues. V shed 1 base, J shed 9 bases, and the junction held 6 bases outside the gene matches. The CDR3 reads CASSQGQGGSEQFF. The CDR3 nucleotides read TGTGCCAGCAGCCAAGGACAGGGTGGCAGTGAGCAGTTCTTC.